This T cell receptor beta chain stems from a study of CXCR3-negative and CXCR3-positive naive CD8 T cells. The TRB libraries of cDNA were built by UMI-labeled 5' RACE. TCRdb re-called the 5' RACE reads and gives one entry per CDR3 protein, without DNA. Its clone listing holds tens of thousands of distinct CDR3 sequences. Study results and limitations: CXCR3-positive naive cells had more hydrophobic TRB CDR3s than CXCR3-negative naive cells.

With regard to this clonotype: Its antigen remains unidentified.

The receptor was derived from a human donor in good health. Some clones in this sample may be carry-over from other donors' samples. The sequenced sample was naive CXCR3+ CD8+ T cells from blood. Subset indicated: CD45RO-CCR7+CD27+CD95- naive CD8+ T cells expressing CXCR3 (TNR3+).

CDR3 amino acids: CASSLGAGSNTEAFF. The rearrangement joins TRBV7-3 to TRBJ1-1; TCRdb reports TRBD1, a call that lacks DNA to check it against. From germline, CDR1 is SGHTA and CDR2 FQGTGA. This CDR3 is built from 15 residues.